These T cell receptor beta chains were read from a single sample in a study of T cells expressing NK-cell markers. TCRdb re-analyzed the 5' RACE reads; it lists each CDR3 protein once, without DNA. The repertoire table contains about 140,000 distinct CDR3 sequences. Sequencing was performed on blood T cells: a sorted CD56 or NKG2C T cell subset, CD4+ or CD8+ T cells, or bulk PBMC T cells (not recorded which). These receptors came from a man aged 18 to 30 in good health. CDR3s include the opening cysteine and the closing phenylalanine or tryptophan.

j_call,v_call,cdr3_aa
TRBJ1-5,TRBV7-8,CASEQAGVYSNQPQHF
TRBJ2-7,TRBV5-6,CASSLASGYEQYF
TRBJ1-1,TRBV7-6,CASKGLGGNTEAFF
TRBJ2-1,TRBV19,CASSTGGPYNEQFF
TRBJ1-5,TRBV6-2/TRBV6-3,CASNRDSRNQPQHF
TRBJ1-2,TRBV30,CAWSVPGNYGYTF
TRBJ1-5,TRBV18,CASSPVPGQVSGIIQPQHF
TRBJ2-1,TRBV30,CATGLAGGDEQFF
TRBJ2-3,TRBV11-2,CASSPVGVGPKSTDTQYF
TRBJ2-5,TRBV28,CAATRRGGTRETQYF
TRBJ2-1,TRBV2,CASQNSYNEQFF
TRBJ2-1,TRBV7-6,CASSLVGVLSYNEQFF
TRBJ2-7,TRBV6-1,CAIVGAGAAYEQYF
TRBJ2-3,TRBV5-1,CASSLVAGGSTDTQYF
TRBJ1-1,TRBV12-3/TRBV12-4,CASSLGPTDTEAFF
TRBJ2-1,TRBV14,CASSQFTGTKYNEQFF
TRBJ2-7,TRBV4-3,CASSQELGLYDQYF
TRBJ2-3,TRBV6-1,CASSEGTGRLTDTQYF
TRBJ2-1,TRBV27,CASSLISAGSYNEQFF
TRBJ2-7,TRBV15,CATSRDRGINEQYF
TRBJ2-3,TRBV24-1,CATSDPWGQGTDTQYF
TRBJ2-3,TRBV7-8,CASSLPRDKQYF
TRBJ1-4,TRBV6-2/TRBV6-3,CASSPGQFATNEKLFF
TRBJ2-2,TRBV6-5,CASRSNGELFF
TRBJ2-1,TRBV11-2,CASSFIWVDRKYNEQFF
TRBJ2-1,TRBV7-2,CASSLSTVEQFF
TRBJ2-1,TRBV11-3,CASSSDDQYNEQFF
TRBJ1-5,TRBV6-1,CASRIWGTYSNQPQHF
TRBJ2-5,TRBV4-2,CASSRVVGLAGGPGETQYF
TRBJ2-3,TRBV14,CASSQSGSADTQYF
TRBJ1-1,TRBV7-8,CASSLWRGRGTEAFF
TRBJ2-1,TRBV6-5,CASSYSPGYNEQFF
TRBJ2-3,TRBV4-1,CASSPGKSTDTQYF
TRBJ2-3,TRBV12-3/TRBV12-4,CASSSRQAADTQYF
TRBJ2-3,TRBV7-3,CASSLVSGAVTDTQYF
TRBJ1-5,TRBV6-2/TRBV6-3,CASGIFSNQPQHF
TRBJ2-2,TRBV2,CASSESQGAAGELFF
TRBJ2-1,TRBV15,CATSAREYNEQFF
TRBJ2-3,TRBV30,CAWSPPGRNTDTQYF
TRBJ2-2,TRBV7-7,CASEELTGELFF
TRBJ2-2,TRBV12-3/TRBV12-4,CASRSLPGLDTGELFF
TRBJ2-1,TRBV9,CASSVDGSATEQFF
TRBJ1-2,TRBV19,CASRAAGSNYGYTF
TRBJ2-1,TRBV24-1,CATSSGIYNEQFF
TRBJ2-6,TRBV5-1,CASSSPGTAGANVLTF
TRBJ1-1,TRBV5-1,CASSLPVGQGRTEAFF
TRBJ2-1,TRBV5-6,CASSSIPADHNEQFF
TRBJ2-7,TRBV27,CASSSWTESYEQYF
TRBJ1-1,TRBV4-1,CASERPAGASTEAFF